What follows are 24 T cell receptor beta chains derived from one specimen sequenced in a study of blood T cell repertoires in COVID-19. The assay was immunoSEQ multiplex PCR, and TCRdb's table has in-frame clones only and misses some. The top ten clones hold 3% to 3.5% of a sample with approximately 220,000 clones, roughly four fifths of them seen once. Specimen: peripheral blood. All receptors derive from a woman under 40 who had recovered from COVID-19.

This chain uses TRBV5-1 with TRBJ2-1; 9 nucleotides line up with TRBD1. The V gene end was trimmed by 3 bases and the J gene end by 6 bases; junction bases not matched to a gene: 7. CDR1 is SGHRS, CDR2 YFSETQ, per germline. The CDR3 totals 15 residues. The CDR3 is CASSSSGTGTNEQFF. In DNA, the CDR3 is TGCGCCAGCAGCTCCTCGGGGACAGGGACCAATGAGCAGTTCTTC.

V gene TRBV12-3 or TRBV12-4 combines with J gene TRBJ2-5; D gene unclear. This CDR3 contains 11 residues. Between the trimmed V and J ends, which lost 2 bases and 5 bases, there was a span of 3 bases. The DNA for the CDR3 is TGTGCCAGCAGTTTACAGGAGACCCAGTACTTC. Protein: CASSLQETQYF.

This chain uses TRBV5-1 with TRBJ2-5, with 9 bases aligning to TRBD1. The CDR3 contains 15 residues. Germline V gene lookup returns CDR1 SGHRS and CDR2 YFSETQ. After removal of 0 bases from V and 6 bases from J, the junction contained 6 bases not matched to a gene. The CDR3 loop is CASSLEQGAAKTQYF. The CDR3, as DNA: TGCGCCAGCAGCTTGGAACAGGGGGCGGCGAAGACCCAGTACTTC.

The sample holds a few counts of this clone. J is TRBJ1-2 and V is TRBV12-3 or TRBV12-4; no definite D call. Trimming cost V 5 bases and J 4 bases, with 8 bases left between them. CDR3 length: 12 amino acids. The CDR3 loop is CASSLRLYGYTF. The DNA of the CDR3 is TGTGCCAGCAGTCTCCGACTCTATGGCTACACCTTC.

The chain combines TRBV29-1 with TRBJ2-7; D call uncertain. Trimming removed 3 bases at V and 5 bases at J, with 14 bases between. The CDR3 extends over 13 amino acids. CDR1 and CDR2 from the germline V gene are SQVTM and ANQGSEA. The CDR3: CSVELQSPHEQYF. DNA for the CDR3: TGCAGCGTTGAGCTACAGTCCCCCCACGAGCAGTACTTC.

The chain employs TRBV7-3 and TRBJ2-1; 12 nucleotides align to TRBD1. Germline CDR1 reads SGHTA; CDR2 reads FQGTGA. V dropped 4 bases and J dropped 7; count of bases not matched to a gene: 5. This CDR3 region has 15 residues. CDR3 coding DNA: TGTGCCAGCAGCTCTGGGACAGGGGGCTGGAATGAGCAGTTCTTC. This gives the protein CASSSGTGGWNEQFF.

The chain links TRBV18 to TRBJ2-3; D gene uncertain. V gave up 1 base and J gave up 1 base, with 6 bases separating them. Germline assignment: CDR1 KGHSH and CDR2 LQKENI. The length of the CDR3 is 14 residues. DNA of the CDR3: TGTGCCAGCTCACCACGAGAGGGCACAGATACGCAGTATTTT. Amino acid sequence: CASSPREGTDTQYF.

The rearrangement joins TRBV21-1 to TRBJ2-3; the DNA was not compared with TRBD2, the D call given in the table. TRBV21-1 corresponds to a pseudogene. The CDR3 runs to 16 residues. CDR3 loop: CANSNGKGSGTDTQYF. CDR3 nucleotide sequence: TGTGCCAACAGCAATGGAAAAGGGAGCGGGACAGATACGCAGTATTTT.

V gene TRBV7-3 combines with J gene TRBJ1-1, with D perhaps TRBD1 (5 bases). The CDR3 is 13 amino acids. Trimming left V 0 bases short and J 6 bases short, with 8 bases between. CDR1 and CDR2 (germline): SGHTA, FQGTGA. The CDR3 here is CASSLTQGAEAFF. CDR3 nucleotide sequence: TGTGCCAGCAGCTTAACGCAAGGGGCTGAAGCTTTCTTT.

The V gene is TRBV10-2, the J gene TRBJ1-5; TRBD1 might be the D (5 bases). The ends were cut back, 6 bases at V and 0 bases at J, with 9 bases in the middle. This CDR3 region has 14 residues. From germline, CDR1 is WSHSY and CDR2 SAAADI. CDR3 bases: TGCGCCAGCAGGGACACCTATAGCAATCAGCCCCAGCATTTT. It codes for CASRDTYSNQPQHF.

The chain carries TRBV6-1 and TRBJ1-3; D uncertain. Germline loops: CDR1 MNHNS, CDR2 SASEGT. The V and J ends lost 3 bases and 0 bases respectively, with 6 bases between them. There are 14 residues in the CDR3. In nucleotides, the CDR3 is TGTGCCAGCAGTGAGAGTTACTCTGGAAACACCATATATTTT. Protein sequence: CASSESYSGNTIYF.

A remark on this clone: One end of the junction does not line up with germline, which may come from a read error. V usage is TRBV5-6 and J usage is TRBJ1-4; D unclear. Per germline, CDR1 SGHDT and CDR2 YYEEEE. This CDR3 comprises 14 residues. The CDR3 spells CASRLAAENEKLFF. The CDR3 nucleotides are TGTGCCAGCAGGTTGGCGGCGGAAAATGAAAAACTGTTTTTT.

V gene TRBV5-6 combines with J gene TRBJ2-5; the D gene is possibly TRBD2 (7 bases). CDR1 and CDR2 (germline): SGHDT, YYEEEE. CDR3 length: 13 amino acids. With 3 bases removed from V and 4 bases from J, the gap between germline ends came to 10 bases. The CDR3 region is CASSSGGRETQYF. The CDR3 region has the DNA TGTGCCAGCAGCTCGGGGGGCCGAGAGACCCAGTACTTC.

The chain recombines TRBV5-1 with TRBJ1-3, with TRBD1 as a possible D gene (5 bases). The length of the CDR3 is 17 residues. V lost 0 bases to trimming and J lost 2 bases, with 15 bases between them. The V gene's germline CDR1 is SGHRS and CDR2 YFSETQ. The chain's CDR3 is CASSLAPSGQTGNTIYF. CDR3 bases: TGCGCCAGCAGCTTGGCCCCCTCAGGACAAACTGGAAACACCATATATTTT.

The chain carries TRBV6-5 and TRBJ2-7; 13 positions match TRBD2. J gave up 2 bases and V 6 bases, and 4 bases lay outside the gene matches. CDR3 length: 15 residues. Germline CDR1 MNHEY, CDR2 SVGAGI. The CDR3 coding sequence is TGTGCCAGCAGGCCTGGACTAGCGGGAGCCTACGAGCAGTACTTC. Its translation is CASRPGLAGAYEQYF.

The CDR3 DNA sequence: TGTGCCAGCAGCCCCGGAACGGGACTAACTACAAATGAGCAGTTCTTC. Residues: CASSPGTGLTTNEQFF. This chain links TRBV9 with TRBJ2-1; 7 bases agree with TRBD2. This CDR3 is 16 amino acids long. With 4 bases clipped from V and 7 bases from J, the junction kept 14 bases outside the gene matches. The V gene's germline CDR1 is SGDLS and CDR2 YYNGEE.

This clone was observed a handful of times. The chain's CDR3 is CASSGNRDRVHEQYF. The CDR3 coding sequence is TGTGCCAGCAGCGGAAACCGGGACAGGGTCCACGAGCAGTACTTC. V gene TRBV21-1 combines with J gene TRBJ2-7; TRBD1, the table's D call, was not compared with the DNA. TRBV21-1 corresponds to a pseudogene. The CDR3 sequence is 15 residues long.

The V and J genes are TRBV27 and TRBJ2-7; 10 nucleotides align to TRBD2. The CDR3 consists of 15 residues. CDR1 is MNHEY, CDR2 SMNVEV, per germline (reference sequence). V lost 3 bases and J lost 5; bases outside the gene matches: 7. DNA for the CDR3: TGTGCCAGCAGTTTCGCTACTAGCGGGGCTCACGAGCAGTACTTC. Translated, it gives CASSFATSGAHEQYF.

The chain has TRBV6-2 or TRBV6-3 and TRBJ1-4; no clear D gene. The CDR3 runs 14 residues. The germline V gene has CDR1 MNHEY and CDR2 SVGEGT. V lost 2 bases and J lost 7, with 11 bases in between. The CDR3 is CASSYPLGSEKLFF. For the CDR3, the DNA is TGTGCCAGCAGTTACCCCCTGGGGAGTGAAAAACTGTTTTTT.

The chain couples TRBV10-3 to TRBJ1-1, with a possible D match to TRBD1 (5 bases). The germline CDR1 and CDR2 sequences are ENHRY and SYGVKD. CDR3 length: 15 residues. Trimming cost V 0 bases and J 5 bases, with 13 bases left between them. CDR3 residues: CAISESKGFATEAFF. The CDR3 coding sequence is TGTGCCATCAGTGAGTCGAAGGGGTTCGCGACTGAAGCTTTCTTT.

The V and J genes are TRBV9 and TRBJ2-1; the match to TRBD1 covers 7 bases. The CDR3 spans 13 residues. From germline, CDR1 is SGDLS and CDR2 YYNGEE. The J segment lost 3 bases and the V segment lost 8 bases, leaving 5 bases of the junction unmatched. The CDR3 DNA reads TGTGCCAGTCGGGACAGTAACTACAATGAGCAGTTCTTC. Protein sequence: CASRDSNYNEQFF.

The J gene is TRBJ2-2, the V gene TRBV7-6; 9 bases map to TRBD1. V dropped 4 bases and J dropped 4; count of bases not matched to a gene: 10. The CDR3 is made up of 17 amino acids. Germline V gives CDR1 SGHVS, CDR2 FNYEAQ. The CDR3 spells CASSWIPGQGTTGELFF. The CDR3 coding sequence is TGTGCCAGCAGCTGGATTCCGGGACAGGGAACCACCGGGGAGCTGTTTTTT. Combining the CDR3 with reference TRBV7-6 and TRBJ2-2 gives the whole variable domain GAGVSQSPRYKVTKRGQDVALRCDPISGHVSLYWYRQALGQGPEFLTYFNYEAQQDKSGLPNDRFSAERPEGSISTLTIQRTEQRDSAMYRCASSWIPGQGTTGELFFGEGSRLTVL.

V and J are TRBV5-1 and TRBJ2-1; D is undetermined. CDR1 SGHRS and CDR2 YFSETQ come from the germline V gene. The length of the CDR3 is 13 residues. V shed 0 bases and J shed 10 bases, with 11 bases lying between them. The CDR3 DNA reads as TGCGCCAGCAGCTTGGGCGGTTCGGTCGAGCAGTTCTTC. This translates into CASSLGGSVEQFF.

V gene TRBV29-1 combines with J gene TRBJ1-2; 7 positions agree with TRBD1. The CDR3 has 16 amino acids. With 0 bases clipped from V and 6 bases from J, the junction kept 13 bases outside the gene matches. Germline CDR1 and CDR2: SQVTM and ANQGSEA. The CDR3 DNA follows: TGCAGCGTTGAAGACCCGGGACAGTATCCGCTGGATGGCTACACCTTC. Translation: CSVEDPGQYPLDGYTF.